What follows are 24 T cell receptor beta chains derived from one specimen sequenced in a study of blood T cell repertoires in COVID-19. Here immunoSEQ multiplex PCR was the method, and the copy in TCRdb shows in-frame clones only, minus some. The repertoire includes a few hundred thousand clones, roughly nine tenths of them detected once, and around 3% sits in the top ten. Sequenced: PBMCs or T cells enriched from blood (not recorded which). The receptors come from a woman in her twenties or thirties who had recovered from COVID-19.

This chain links TRBV28 with TRBJ1-1; the D gene is possibly TRBD1 (5 bases). This CDR3 is 15 amino acids long. Germline V CDR1 and CDR2: MDHEN, SYDVKM. V gave up 9 bases and J gave up 7 bases, with 24 bases separating them. This chain's CDR3 is CASTVLKLGLGEAFF. In nucleotides, the CDR3 is TGTGCCAGTACAGTTTTAAAATTGGGACTAGGTGAAGCTTTCTTT.

The chain links TRBV27 to TRBJ1-5, with D possibly matching TRBD1 (6 bases). Trimming took 6 bases from V and 3 from J, leaving 12 bases between them. The germline gives CDR1 MNHEY, CDR2 SMNVEV (reference sequence). The CDR3 runs 14 residues. The DNA of the CDR3 is TGTGCCAGCAGGAGAGGACAGTCCAATCAGCCCCAGCATTTT. Encoded protein: CASRRGQSNQPQHF.

The chain is built from TRBV5-1 and TRBJ2-1; 9 nucleotides match TRBD1. Germline V gene lookup returns CDR1 SGHRS and CDR2 YFSETQ. Losses at the gene ends were 4 bases for V and 6 bases for J; bases not matched to a gene: 8. The CDR3 has 15 residues. CDR3 sequence: CASSLPGTGTNEQFF. The CDR3 DNA sequence: TGCGCCAGCAGCCTGCCCGGGACAGGGACCAATGAGCAGTTCTTC.

The chain has TRBV6-5 and TRBJ1-3; a possible D gene is TRBD1 (5 bases). The CDR3 is made up of 14 amino acids. Germline lookup yields CDR1 MNHEY and CDR2 SVGAGI. The germline V and J ends were trimmed by 5 bases and 4 bases, with 12 bases remaining between them. CDR3 sequence (DNA): TGTGCCAGCAGTCCGACAGTTTCCGGAAACACCATATATTTT. Its translation is CASSPTVSGNTIYF.

The chain joins TRBV28 to TRBJ1-6; D call uncertain. CDR3 length equals 14 residues. The V gene's germline CDR1 is MDHEN and CDR2 SYDVKM. The V and J ends lost 8 bases and 7 bases respectively, with 15 bases between them. For the CDR3, the DNA is TGTGCCAGCCGGCCAGGCCCGAGAAATTCACCCCTCCACTTT. It yields the protein CASRPGPRNSPLHF. Supplemented by reference TRBV28 and TRBJ1-6, the full variable domain reads DVKVTQSSRYLVKRTGEKVFLECVQDMDHENMFWYRQDPGLGLRLIYFSYDVKMKEKGDIPEGYSVSREKKERFSLILESASTNQTSMYLCASRPGPRNSPLHFGNGTRLTVT.

The chain links TRBV28 to TRBJ2-2; 13 bases are shared with TRBD2. J gave up 4 bases and V 7 bases, and 12 bases lay outside the gene matches. CDR1 MDHEN and CDR2 SYDVKM come from the germline V gene. This CDR3 region has 18 residues. The CDR3 nucleotides are TGTGCCAGCACCGATGGGACTAGCGGGAAATCGGGCACCGGGGAGCTGTTTTTT. This encodes CASTDGTSGKSGTGELFF. The full variable domain, with the rest looked up from reference TRBV28 and TRBJ2-2, is DVKVTQSSRYLVKRTGEKVFLECVQDMDHENMFWYRQDPGLGLRLIYFSYDVKMKEKGDIPEGYSVSREKKERFSLILESASTNQTSMYLCASTDGTSGKSGTGELFFGEGSRLTVL.

This clone was counted only a few times. This chain links TRBV18 with TRBJ2-7, with a tentative D call TRBD2 (5 bases). Germline lookup yields CDR1 KGHSH and CDR2 LQKENI. The CDR3 has 12 amino acids. Trimming pared 3 bases from V and 2 bases from J, leaving 5 bases between. CDR3 sequence reads: CASSPGTYEQYF. For the CDR3, the DNA is TGTGCCAGCTCACCCGGGACCTACGAGCAGTACTTC. The full variable domain, in which reference TRBV18 and TRBJ2-7 provide the parts outside the CDR3, is NAGVMQNPRHLVRRRGQEARLRCSPMKGHSHVYWYRQLPEEGLKFMVYLQKENIIDESGMPKERFSAEFPKEGPSILRIQQVVRGDSAAYFCASSPGTYEQYFGPGTRLTVT.

The chain combines TRBV19 with TRBJ2-1, with 10 nucleotides matching TRBD2. This CDR3 comprises 15 residues. V shed 4 bases, J shed 6 bases, and the junction held 6 bases outside the gene matches. Germline V gene sequence: CDR1 LNHDA, CDR2 SQIVND (reference sequence). The CDR3: CASSTVTSGSNEQFF. Here the CDR3 DNA reads TGTGCCAGTAGTACAGTGACTAGCGGGTCCAATGAGCAGTTCTTC.

J is TRBJ1-1 and V is TRBV5-1; 7 bases fit TRBD1. The CDR3 consists of 14 residues. The trim removed 3 bases at V and 4 bases at J, leaving 6 bases unmatched. The germline V gene encodes CDR1 SGHRS and CDR2 YFSETQ. The CDR3: CASSSGQARTEAFF. The CDR3 region has the DNA TGCGCCAGCAGCTCCGGACAGGCGCGCACTGAAGCTTTCTTT.

This sequence joins TRBV28 and TRBJ2-7; 10 bases agree with TRBD2. Germline trimming cut 5 bases from V and 0 bases from J; bases unmatched to any gene: 7. From germline, CDR1 is MDHEN and CDR2 SYDVKM. This CDR3 is built from 16 residues. The CDR3 coding sequence is TGTGCCAGCAGTCCCCAAGGACTAGCGGCCTCCTACGAGCAGTACTTC. Encoded protein: CASSPQGLAASYEQYF.

This chain joins TRBV18 and TRBJ1-1; a weak D match, TRBD1 (6 bases). The CDR3 extends over 13 amino acids. CDR1 is KGHSH, CDR2 LQKENI, per germline. The V gene lost 3 bases and the J gene lost 8 bases, with 13 bases spanning the gap. Here the CDR3 reads CASSPGHPKEAFF. DNA of the CDR3: TGTGCCAGCTCACCGGGACACCCCAAGGAAGCTTTCTTT.

V and J are TRBV19 and TRBJ2-7; 14 nucleotides agree with TRBD2. Germline V gene lookup returns CDR1 LNHDA and CDR2 SQIVND (reference sequence). This CDR3 spans 16 amino acids. V shed 5 bases, J shed 3 bases, and the junction held 6 bases outside the gene matches. In DNA form, the CDR3 reads TGTGCCAGTAGTGTCGAGGGGACTAGCGGGAGCTACGAGCAGTACTTC. Protein product: CASSVEGTSGSYEQYF. Complete variable domain (other parts from reference TRBV19 and TRBJ2-7): DGGITQSPKYLFRKEGQNVTLSCEQNLNHDAMYWYRQDPGQGLRLIYYSQIVNDFQKGDIAEGYSVSREKKESFPLTVTSAQKNPTAFYLCASSVEGTSGSYEQYFGPGTRLTVT.

The chain recombines TRBV5-1 with TRBJ2-2; D possibly corresponds to TRBD1 (5 bases). Trimming removed 0 bases from V and 5 bases from J, with 11 bases in between. This CDR3 spans 15 amino acids. CDR1 SGHRS and CDR2 YFSETQ come from the germline V gene. In DNA, the CDR3 is TGCGCCAGCAGCTTGGATGGCAGGGAAACCGGGGAGCTGTTTTTT. This translates into CASSLDGRETGELFF. The full variable domain, its missing parts supplied by reference TRBV5-1 and TRBJ2-2, is KAGVTQTPRYLIKTRGQQVTLSCSPISGHRSVSWYQQTPGQGLQFLFEYFSETQRNKGNFPGRFSGRQFSNSRSEMNVSTLELGDSALYLCASSLDGRETGELFFGEGSRLTVL.

V and J are TRBV5-6 and TRBJ2-5, with D perhaps TRBD2 (6 bases). The V gene's germline CDR1 is SGHDT and CDR2 YYEEEE. Deletions cut 3 bases from V and 4 bases from J, with 13 bases between. This CDR3 contains 14 residues. CDR3 amino acids: CASSWDGGGETQYF. As DNA, the CDR3 is TGTGCCAGCAGCTGGGACGGGGGAGGAGAGACCCAGTACTTC.

The genes are TRBV7-8 and TRBJ1-2, with 7 bases fitting TRBD1. This CDR3 is 14 amino acids long. The junction had 5 bases not matched to a gene; V was cut back by 3 bases and J by 4 bases. Germline V lookup: CDR1 SGHVS, CDR2 FQNEAQ. The CDR3 nucleotides read TGTGCCAGCAGCTTCAGGGGGGAAAGCTATGGCTACACCTTC. This translates into CASSFRGESYGYTF.

The rearrangement uses TRBV5-6 and TRBJ1-1, with D possibly being TRBD1 (6 bases). Germline CDR1 SGHDT, CDR2 YYEEEE. CDR3 length: 12 amino acids. V lost 4 bases to trimming and J lost 8 bases, with 12 bases between them. The DNA of the CDR3 is TGTGCCAGCAGCCAGGGGCGGGCCGAAGCTTTCTTT. As protein: CASSQGRAEAFF.

The rearrangement uses TRBV19 and TRBJ2-3; 9 bases align to TRBD2. Germline CDR1 is LNHDA and CDR2 is SQIVND (reference sequence). The CDR3 loop spans 15 amino acids. V shed 7 bases, J shed 4 bases, and the junction held 9 bases outside the gene matches. In nucleotides, the CDR3 is TGTGCCAGTACCGGGAGTGCGGGGGGGCCAGATACGCAGTATTTT. Translated, it gives CASTGSAGGPDTQYF.

The sample holds one count of this clone. This chain links TRBV9 with TRBJ1-2; possible D gene TRBD1, 6 bases. V shed 0 bases and J shed 1 base, with 10 bases lying between them. CDR3 size: 15 residues. Germline-derived CDR1 and CDR2 are SGDLS and YYNGEE. The CDR3 DNA sequence: TGTGCCAGCAGCGTAGATGAAGGGGGTAACTATGGCTACACCTTC. Its translation: CASSVDEGGNYGYTF.

The rearrangement uses TRBV6-4 and TRBJ2-1; TRBD1 agrees at 11 bases. Germline trimming cut 5 bases from V and 6 bases from J; bases unmatched to any gene: 3. CDR3 length equals 14 residues. Germline V CDR1 and CDR2: MRHNA, SNTAGT. The CDR3 DNA is TGTGCCAGCAGTACCGGGACAGGGGGCAATGAGCAGTTCTTC. It encodes CASSTGTGGNEQFF.

The J gene is TRBJ2-1, the V gene TRBV12-5, with 8 bases lining up with TRBD2. The germline V gene encodes CDR1 LGHNT and CDR2 FRNRAP. After removal of 6 bases from V and 2 bases from J, the junction contained 9 bases not matched to a gene. The CDR3 sequence is 16 residues long. This chain's CDR3 is CASGPPPGLAYNEQFF. The CDR3 DNA reads TGTGCTAGTGGCCCCCCACCGGGACTAGCCTACAATGAGCAGTTCTTC.

DNA for the CDR3: TGTGCCACCAGCAAAAGGGACAGGGGTTTTGATGAGCAGTACTTC. Protein sequence: CATSKRDRGFDEQYF. The V and J genes are TRBV15 and TRBJ2-7, with 10 bases matching TRBD1. Trimming at V came to 4 bases and at J to 7 bases, leaving 10 bases not matched to a gene. The germline gives CDR1 LNHNV, CDR2 YYDKDF (reference sequence). CDR3 length: 15 residues. The entire variable domain, with the rest obtained from reference TRBV15 and TRBJ2-7, is as follows: DAMVIQNPRYQVTQFGKPVTLSCSQTLNHNVMYWYQQKSSQAPKLLFHYYDKDFNNEADTPDNFQSRRPNTSFCFLDIRSPGLGDTAMYLCATSKRDRGFDEQYFGPGTRLTVT.

This chain links TRBV5-4 with TRBJ1-1; weak D call: TRBD1 (6 bases). Germline CDR1 reads SGHNT; CDR2 reads YYREEE (reference sequence). Trimming removed 3 bases at V and 1 base at J, with 13 bases between. The CDR3 has 15 residues. The CDR3 region is CASSWTADQNTEAFF. For the CDR3, the DNA is TGTGCCAGCAGCTGGACAGCGGACCAGAACACTGAAGCTTTCTTT.

The rearrangement uses TRBV6-5 and TRBJ2-7; D is possibly TRBD2 (5 bases). This CDR3 contains 12 residues. The V end lost 8 bases, the J end lost 1 base, and 9 bases lay between the germline ends. CDR1 and CDR2 (germline): MNHEY, SVGAGI. The DNA for the CDR3 is TGTGCCAGCGCGGGCAGTTCCTACGAGCAGTACTTC. Translation gives CASAGSSYEQYF.

The V gene is TRBV24-1, the J gene TRBJ2-3; D might be TRBD2 (5 bases). This CDR3 comprises 18 residues. Germline V gives CDR1 KGHDR, CDR2 SFDVKD. V was pared by 1 base and J by 2 bases, with 18 bases between. This chain's CDR3 is CATSDFPGLIGDTDTQYF. The CDR3 DNA reads TGTGCCACCAGTGATTTCCCCGGACTGATCGGAGACACAGATACGCAGTATTTT.